One and the same sample provided the 7 T cell receptor beta chains below, sequenced in a study of response to subunit inactivated influenza vaccine. TCRdb recomputed calls from the RT-PCR reads with MiXCR, one row per CDR3 protein. The sample includes under 550,000 distinct CDR3 sequences, approximately 7.1% of them seen just once. Sequences were derived from PBMCs from blood, sampled less than 30 months after vaccination. The source is a man aged 50 to 69 who received an inactivated influenza vaccine.

This clonotype was counted a few times. The genes are TRBV25-1 and TRBJ1-6; D ambiguous. The V gene lost 1 base and the J gene lost 0 bases, with 1 base spanning the gap. The CDR3 covers 14 residues. Germline loops: CDR1 MGHDK, CDR2 SYGVNS. CDR3 sequence: CASSEFSYNSPLHF. The CDR3 DNA reads TGTGCCAGCAGTGAATTCTCCTATAATTCACCCCTCCACTTT. The full variable domain, completed using reference TRBV25-1 and TRBJ1-6, is EADIYQTPRYLVIGTGKKITLECSQTMGHDKMYWYQQDPGMELHLIHYSYGVNSTEKGDLSSESTVSRIRTEHFPLTLESARPSHTSQYLCASSEFSYNSPLHFGNGTRLTVT.

This clonotype was seen at least ten times. The V and J genes are TRBV18 and TRBJ1-5, with 7 bases matching TRBD1. Germline V gives CDR1 KGHSH, CDR2 LQKENI. Losses at the gene ends were 4 bases for V and 1 base for J; bases not matched to a gene: 4. CDR3 length: 15 residues. This chain's CDR3 is CASSLDRDSNQPQHF. CDR3 nucleotide sequence: TGTGCCAGCTCACTTGACAGGGACAGCAATCAGCCCCAGCATTTT.

This clonotype showed up many times. The chain has TRBV12-3 or TRBV12-4 and TRBJ1-5, with TRBD1 matching 7 bases. The CDR3 length is 17 residues. Germline trimming cut 5 bases from V and 6 bases from J; bases unmatched to any gene: 16. This chain's CDR3 is CASSPIPRLDRAQPQHF. Here the CDR3 DNA reads TGTGCCAGCAGTCCAATTCCCCGCCTCGACAGGGCTCAGCCCCAGCATTTT.

This clonotype was picked up a small number of times. The chain employs TRBV5-1 and TRBJ2-2; TRBD2 aligns across 14 bases. V gave up 4 bases and J gave up 4 bases; unmatched junction bases: 15. Germline V gene lookup returns CDR1 SGHRS and CDR2 YFSETQ. This CDR3 is 20 amino acids long. This CDR3 reads CASSLLVTSGRASSTGELFF. DNA for the CDR3: TGCGCCAGCAGCCTACTTGTGACTAGCGGGAGGGCCAGTAGCACCGGGGAGCTGTTTTTT.

Ten or more counts support this clonotype. At one end, the junction sequence differs from germline, possibly due to a read error. This chain connects TRBV6-6 to TRBJ2-7; D possibly corresponds to TRBD2 (6 bases). The CDR3 runs 14 residues. The germline CDR1 and CDR2 sequences are MNHNY and SVGAGI (reference sequence). The CDR3 loop reads CASSHSRELAEQYF. CDR3 coding DNA: TGTGCCAGCAGTCACTCCCGGGAGCTTGCCGAGCAGTACTTC.

In this sample, this clonotype turned up a few times. This sequence joins TRBV9 and TRBJ2-2; possibly TRBD1 for D (7 bases). V was trimmed by 0 bases and J by 6 bases, leaving 15 bases between them. Germline CDR1 SGDLS, CDR2 YYNGEE. The CDR3 has 16 amino acids. CDR3 amino acids: CASSVVGGGAAGELFF. The DNA for the CDR3 is TGTGCCAGCAGCGTAGTTGGAGGGGGCGCGGCCGGGGAGCTGTTTTTT.

The chain employs TRBV20-1 and TRBJ2-7; D remains ambiguous. V lost 5 bases to trimming and J lost 0 bases, with 20 bases between them. This CDR3 region has 16 residues. Germline CDR1 reads DFQATT; CDR2 reads SNEGSKA (reference sequence). CDR3: CSAVDPSAPRSYEQYF. In DNA, the CDR3 is TGCAGTGCTGTTGATCCCAGCGCCCCTCGCTCCTACGAGCAGTACTTC.